This TCR beta chain was captured in a study of CD8 T cells in Susac syndrome. Random hexamers served to reverse transcribe about 0.5 to 1 ug RNA. MiXCR, run by TCRdb on the immunoSEQ multiplex PCR reads, gives a single entry per CDR3 protein. The data contain about 190,000 distinct CDR3 sequences, roughly 92% of them singletons. CDR1 and CDR2 (germline): MNHEY, SVGEGT. Trimming stripped 2 bases from V and 3 bases from J, with 8 bases between. The CDR3 covers 14 residues. This clonotype has only a few counts. The sequence was collected from a human donor in good health. This chain connects TRBV6-2 or TRBV6-3 to TRBJ1-5; D remains unclear. The sample consisted of CD4+ T cells from PBMCs. The CDR3 sequence: CASSYDGFNQPQHF. The CDR3 DNA is TGTGCCAGCAGTTACGACGGCTTCAATCAGCCCCAGCATTTT.